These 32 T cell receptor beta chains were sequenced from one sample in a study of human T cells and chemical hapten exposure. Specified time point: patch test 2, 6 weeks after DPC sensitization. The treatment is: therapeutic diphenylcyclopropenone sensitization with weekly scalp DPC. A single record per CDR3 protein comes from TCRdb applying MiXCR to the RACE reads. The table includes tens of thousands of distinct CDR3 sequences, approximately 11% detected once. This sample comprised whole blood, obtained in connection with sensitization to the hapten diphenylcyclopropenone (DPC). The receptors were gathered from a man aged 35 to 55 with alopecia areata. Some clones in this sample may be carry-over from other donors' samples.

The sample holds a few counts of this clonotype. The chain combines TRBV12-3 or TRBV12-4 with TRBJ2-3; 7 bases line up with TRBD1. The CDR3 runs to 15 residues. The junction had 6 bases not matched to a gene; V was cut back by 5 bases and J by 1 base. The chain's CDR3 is CASSRTGTGTDTQYF. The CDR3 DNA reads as TGTGCCAGCAGTCGTACCGGGACAGGCACAGATACGCAGTATTTT.

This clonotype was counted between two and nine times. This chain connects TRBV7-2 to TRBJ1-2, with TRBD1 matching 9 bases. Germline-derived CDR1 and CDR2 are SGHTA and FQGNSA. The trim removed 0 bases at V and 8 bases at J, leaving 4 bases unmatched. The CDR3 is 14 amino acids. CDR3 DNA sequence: TGTGCCAGCAGCTTAGCGGGACAGGGAGCCGGCTACACCTTC. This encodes CASSLAGQGAGYTF.

The CDR3 spells CASSPTGPGPTKNIQYF. As DNA, the CDR3 is TGTGCCAGCAGTCCAACCGGACCCGGTCCCACCAAAAACATTCAGTACTTC. This chain links TRBV28 with TRBJ2-4; D not certain. Germline CDR1 MDHEN, CDR2 SYDVKM. The length of the CDR3 is 17 residues. Trimming took off 5 bases at V and 2 bases at J, with 19 bases between the two ends.

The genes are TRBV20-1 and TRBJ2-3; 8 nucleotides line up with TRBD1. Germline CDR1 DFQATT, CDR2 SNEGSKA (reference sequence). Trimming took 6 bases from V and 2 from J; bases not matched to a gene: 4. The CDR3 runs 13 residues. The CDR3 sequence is CSALDRATDTQYF. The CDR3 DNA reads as TGCAGTGCCTTGGACAGGGCCACAGATACGCAGTATTTT.

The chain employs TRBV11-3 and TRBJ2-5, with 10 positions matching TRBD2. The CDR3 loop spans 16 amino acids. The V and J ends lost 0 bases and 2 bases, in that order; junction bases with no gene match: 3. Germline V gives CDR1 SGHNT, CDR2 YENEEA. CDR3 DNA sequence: TGTGCCAGCAGCTTAGAGGCTAGCGGGGGACAAGAGACCCAGTACTTC. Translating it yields CASSLEASGGQETQYF.

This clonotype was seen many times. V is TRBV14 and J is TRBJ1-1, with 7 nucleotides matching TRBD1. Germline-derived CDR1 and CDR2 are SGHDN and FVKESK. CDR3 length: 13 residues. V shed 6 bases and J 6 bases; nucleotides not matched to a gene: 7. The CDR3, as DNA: TGTGCCAGCAGTTTAGGGGGCGCAGCTGAAGCTTTCTTT. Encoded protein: CASSLGGAAEAFF. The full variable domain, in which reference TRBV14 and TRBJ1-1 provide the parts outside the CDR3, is EAGVTQFPSHSVIEKGQTVTLRCDPISGHDNLYWYRRVMGKEIKFLLHFVKESKQDESGMPNNRFLAERTGGTYSTLKVQPAELEDSGVYFCASSLGGAAEAFFGQGTRLTVV.

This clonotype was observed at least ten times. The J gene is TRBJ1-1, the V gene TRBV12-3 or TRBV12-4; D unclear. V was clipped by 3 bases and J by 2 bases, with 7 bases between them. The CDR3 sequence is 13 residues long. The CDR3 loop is CASSFGGNTEAFF. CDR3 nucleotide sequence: TGTGCCAGCAGTTTTGGTGGAAACACTGAAGCTTTCTTT.

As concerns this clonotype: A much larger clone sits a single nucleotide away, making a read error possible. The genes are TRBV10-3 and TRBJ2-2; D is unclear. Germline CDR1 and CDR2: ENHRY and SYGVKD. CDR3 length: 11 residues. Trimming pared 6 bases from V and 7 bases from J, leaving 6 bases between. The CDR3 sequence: CAISNIGELFF. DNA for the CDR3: TGTGCCATCAGCAATATCGGGGAGCTGTTTTTT.

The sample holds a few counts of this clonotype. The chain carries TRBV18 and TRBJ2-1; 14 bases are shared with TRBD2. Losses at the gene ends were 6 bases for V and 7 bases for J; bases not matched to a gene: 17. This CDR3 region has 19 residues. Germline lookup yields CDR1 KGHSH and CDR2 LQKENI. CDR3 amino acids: CASSAGTSGSVVLVNEQFF. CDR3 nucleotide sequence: TGTGCCAGCTCGGCCGGGACTAGCGGGAGTGTGGTCCTGGTGAATGAGCAGTTCTTC. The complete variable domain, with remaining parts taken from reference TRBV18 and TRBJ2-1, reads NAGVMQNPRHLVRRRGQEARLRCSPMKGHSHVYWYRQLPEEGLKFMVYLQKENIIDESGMPKERFSAEFPKEGPSILRIQQVVRGDSAAYFCASSAGTSGSVVLVNEQFFGPGTRLTVL.

CDR3 sequence (DNA): TGTGCCATCAGTGAAAGCGCCCACGAGCAGTACTTC. This sequence encodes CAISESAHEQYF. The rearrangement links TRBV10-3 to TRBJ2-7; no clear D. Germline-derived CDR1 and CDR2 are ENHRY and SYGVKD. Trimming removed 3 bases at V and 5 bases at J, with 8 bases between. This CDR3 contains 12 residues.

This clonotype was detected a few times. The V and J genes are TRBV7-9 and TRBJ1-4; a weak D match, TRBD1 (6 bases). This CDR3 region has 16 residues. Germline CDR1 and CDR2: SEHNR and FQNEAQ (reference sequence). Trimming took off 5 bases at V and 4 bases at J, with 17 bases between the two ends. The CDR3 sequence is CASSLVGGLGNEKLFF. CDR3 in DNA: TGTGCCAGCAGCCTCGTCGGGGGCCTGGGTAATGAAAAACTGTTTTTT.

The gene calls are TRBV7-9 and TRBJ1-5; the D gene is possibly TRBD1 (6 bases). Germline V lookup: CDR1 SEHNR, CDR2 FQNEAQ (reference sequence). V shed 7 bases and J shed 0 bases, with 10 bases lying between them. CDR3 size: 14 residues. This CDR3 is CASTKGGSNQPQHF. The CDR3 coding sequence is TGTGCCAGCACCAAGGGGGGTAGCAATCAGCCCCAGCATTTT.

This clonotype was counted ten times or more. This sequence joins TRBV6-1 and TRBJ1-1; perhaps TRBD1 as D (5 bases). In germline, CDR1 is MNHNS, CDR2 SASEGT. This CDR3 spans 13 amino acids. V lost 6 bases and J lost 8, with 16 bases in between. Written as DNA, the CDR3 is TGTGCCAGCAGCCCGCCGGGGCCACCCGAAGCTTTCTTT. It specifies CASSPPGPPEAFF.

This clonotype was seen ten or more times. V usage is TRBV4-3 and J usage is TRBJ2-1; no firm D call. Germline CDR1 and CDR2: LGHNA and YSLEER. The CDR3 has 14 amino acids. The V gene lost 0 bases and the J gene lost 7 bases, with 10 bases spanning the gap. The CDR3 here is CASSQDYGRNEQFF. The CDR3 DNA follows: TGCGCCAGCAGCCAAGATTACGGTAGGAATGAGCAGTTCTTC.

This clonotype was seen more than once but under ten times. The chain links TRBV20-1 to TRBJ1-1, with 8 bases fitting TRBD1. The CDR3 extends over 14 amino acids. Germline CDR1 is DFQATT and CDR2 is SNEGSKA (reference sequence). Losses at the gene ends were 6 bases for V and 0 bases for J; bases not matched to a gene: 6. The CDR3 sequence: CSAIPGQVNTEAFF. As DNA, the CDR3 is TGCAGTGCAATTCCGGGACAGGTGAACACTGAAGCTTTCTTT.

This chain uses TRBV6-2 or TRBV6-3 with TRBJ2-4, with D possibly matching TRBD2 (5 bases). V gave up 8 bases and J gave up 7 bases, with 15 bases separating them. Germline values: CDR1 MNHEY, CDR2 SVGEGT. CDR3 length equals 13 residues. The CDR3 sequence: CASVPAGGNIQYF. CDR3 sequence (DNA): TGTGCCAGCGTACCCGCGGGCGGGAACATTCAGTACTTC.

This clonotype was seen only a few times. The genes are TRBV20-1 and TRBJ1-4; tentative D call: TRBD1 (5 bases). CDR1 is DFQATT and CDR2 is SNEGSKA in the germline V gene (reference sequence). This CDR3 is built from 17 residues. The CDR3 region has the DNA TGCACCCGAAAGGGGTGTCTCAGAGACGCAACTAATGAAAAACTGTTTTTT. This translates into CTRKGCLRDATNEKLFF.

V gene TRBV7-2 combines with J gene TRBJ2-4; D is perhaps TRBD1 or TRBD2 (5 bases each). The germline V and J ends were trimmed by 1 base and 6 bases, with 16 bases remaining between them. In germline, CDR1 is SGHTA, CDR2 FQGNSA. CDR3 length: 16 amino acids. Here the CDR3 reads CASSLEGLLGRNIQYF. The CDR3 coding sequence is TGTGCCAGCAGCTTAGAGGGGCTCTTAGGGAGAAACATTCAGTACTTC.

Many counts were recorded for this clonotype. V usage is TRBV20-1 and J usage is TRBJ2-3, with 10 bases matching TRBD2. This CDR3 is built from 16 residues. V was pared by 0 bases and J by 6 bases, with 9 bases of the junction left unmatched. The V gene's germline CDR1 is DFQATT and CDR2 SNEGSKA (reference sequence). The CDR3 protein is CSARDPSGSARDTQYF. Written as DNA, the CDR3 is TGCAGTGCTAGAGATCCTAGCGGGAGCGCGAGGGATACGCAGTATTTT.

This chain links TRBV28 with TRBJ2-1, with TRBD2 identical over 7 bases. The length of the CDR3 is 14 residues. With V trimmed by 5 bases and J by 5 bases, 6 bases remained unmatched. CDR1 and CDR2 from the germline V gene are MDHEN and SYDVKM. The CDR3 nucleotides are TGTGCCAGCAGTGGGGGGGAATCCCACAATGAGCAGTTCTTC. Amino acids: CASSGGESHNEQFF.

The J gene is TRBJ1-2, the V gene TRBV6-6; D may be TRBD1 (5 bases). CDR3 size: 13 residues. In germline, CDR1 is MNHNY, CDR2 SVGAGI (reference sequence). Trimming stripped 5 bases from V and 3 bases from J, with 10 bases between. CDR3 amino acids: CASSVGQDYGYTF. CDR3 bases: TGTGCCAGCAGTGTCGGACAAGACTATGGCTACACCTTC.

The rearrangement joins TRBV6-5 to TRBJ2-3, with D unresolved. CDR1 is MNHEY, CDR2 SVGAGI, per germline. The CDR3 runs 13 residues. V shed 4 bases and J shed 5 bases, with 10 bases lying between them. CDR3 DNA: TGTGCCAGCAGTTTGAAGGTCGTAGATACGCAGTATTTT. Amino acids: CASSLKVVDTQYF.

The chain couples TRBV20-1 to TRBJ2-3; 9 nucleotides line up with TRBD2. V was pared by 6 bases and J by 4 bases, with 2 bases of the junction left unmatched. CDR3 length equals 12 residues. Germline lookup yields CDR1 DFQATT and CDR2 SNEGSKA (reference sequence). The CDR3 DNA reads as TGCAGTGCGCGGGAGGGCCCAGATACGCAGTATTTT. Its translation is CSAREGPDTQYF.

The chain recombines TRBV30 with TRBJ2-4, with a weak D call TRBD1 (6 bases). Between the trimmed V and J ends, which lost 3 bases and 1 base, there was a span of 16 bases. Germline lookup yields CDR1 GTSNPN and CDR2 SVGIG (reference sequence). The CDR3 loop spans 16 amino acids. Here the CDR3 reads CAWRLQGWVAKNIQYF. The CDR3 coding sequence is TGTGCCTGGAGATTACAGGGTTGGGTGGCCAAAAACATTCAGTACTTC.

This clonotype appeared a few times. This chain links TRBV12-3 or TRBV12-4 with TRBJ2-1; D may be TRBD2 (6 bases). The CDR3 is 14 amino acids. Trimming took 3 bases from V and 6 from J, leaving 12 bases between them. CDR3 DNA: TGTGCCAGCAGTTTCGGGGGAGCTTCCAATGAGCAGTTCTTC. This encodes CASSFGGASNEQFF.

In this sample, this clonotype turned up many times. This CDR3 reads CASSSGAYGYTF. The CDR3 nucleotides read TGTGCCAGCAGCTCAGGGGCCTATGGCTACACCTTC. The chain uses TRBV6-5 and TRBJ1-2; tentatively, D is TRBD1 (6 bases). CDR3 length equals 12 residues. The V gene's germline CDR1 is MNHEY and CDR2 SVGAGI. With 6 bases removed from V and 4 bases from J, the gap between germline ends came to 9 bases.

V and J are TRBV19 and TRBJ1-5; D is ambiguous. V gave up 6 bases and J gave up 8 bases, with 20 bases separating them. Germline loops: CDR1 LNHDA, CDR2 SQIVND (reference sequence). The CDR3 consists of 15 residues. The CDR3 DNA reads TGTGCCAGTAGCCCGGGGTCGGGGAATCACAAGCCCCAGCATTTT. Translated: CASSPGSGNHKPQHF. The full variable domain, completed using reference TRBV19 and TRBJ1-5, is DGGITQSPKYLFRKEGQNVTLSCEQNLNHDAMYWYRQDPGQGLRLIYYSQIVNDFQKGDIAEGYSVSREKKESFPLTVTSAQKNPTAFYLCASSPGSGNHKPQHFGDGTRLSIL.

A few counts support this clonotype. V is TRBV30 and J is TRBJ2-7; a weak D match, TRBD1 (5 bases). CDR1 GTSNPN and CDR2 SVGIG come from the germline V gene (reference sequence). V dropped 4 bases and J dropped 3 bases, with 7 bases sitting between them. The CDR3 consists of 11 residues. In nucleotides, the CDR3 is TGTGCCTGGACGCAGGGCTACGAGCAGTACTTC. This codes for CAWTQGYEQYF.

CDR3 in amino acids: CASRGTGYQPQHF. Written as DNA, the CDR3 is TGTGCCAGCAGGGGGACAGGGTATCAGCCCCAGCATTTT. The chain combines TRBV2 with TRBJ1-5; TRBD1 matches at 9 bases. In germline, CDR1 is SNHLY, CDR2 FYNNEI. After removal of 6 bases from V and 5 bases from J, the junction contained 2 bases not matched to a gene. The CDR3 length is 13 residues.

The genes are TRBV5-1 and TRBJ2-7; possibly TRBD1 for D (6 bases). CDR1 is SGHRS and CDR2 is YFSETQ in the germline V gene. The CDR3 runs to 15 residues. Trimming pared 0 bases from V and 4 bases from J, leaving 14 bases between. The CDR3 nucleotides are TGCGCCAGCAGCTTGGCGGGACACCCTAATTACGAGCAGTACGTC. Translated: CASSLAGHPNYEQYV.

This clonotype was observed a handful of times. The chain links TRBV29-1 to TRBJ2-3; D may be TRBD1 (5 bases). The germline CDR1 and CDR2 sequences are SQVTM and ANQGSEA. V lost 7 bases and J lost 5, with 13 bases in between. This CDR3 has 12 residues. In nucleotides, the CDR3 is TGCAGCGCCGGACAATCGGGAGATACGCAGTATTTT. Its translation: CSAGQSGDTQYF.

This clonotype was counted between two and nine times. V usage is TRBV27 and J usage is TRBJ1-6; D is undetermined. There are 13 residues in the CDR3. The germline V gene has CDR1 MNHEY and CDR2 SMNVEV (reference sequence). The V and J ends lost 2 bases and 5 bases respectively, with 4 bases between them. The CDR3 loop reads CASSLRDNSPLHF. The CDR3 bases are TGTGCCAGCAGTTTACGGGATAATTCACCCCTCCACTTT.